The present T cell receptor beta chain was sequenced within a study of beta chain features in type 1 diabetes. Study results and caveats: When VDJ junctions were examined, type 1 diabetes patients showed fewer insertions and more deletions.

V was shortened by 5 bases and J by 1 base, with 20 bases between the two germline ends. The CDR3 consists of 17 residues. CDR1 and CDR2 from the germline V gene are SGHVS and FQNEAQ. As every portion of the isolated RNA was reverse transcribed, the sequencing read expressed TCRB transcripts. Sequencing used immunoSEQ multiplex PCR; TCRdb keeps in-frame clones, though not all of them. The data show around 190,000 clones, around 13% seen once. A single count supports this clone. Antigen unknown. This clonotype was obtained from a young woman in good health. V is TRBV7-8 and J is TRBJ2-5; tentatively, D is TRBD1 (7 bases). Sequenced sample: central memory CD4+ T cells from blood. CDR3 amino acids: CASSDPAGQNLQETQYF. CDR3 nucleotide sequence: TGTGCCAGCAGCGACCCCGCGGGACAGAATCTCCAAGAGACCCAGTACTTC.